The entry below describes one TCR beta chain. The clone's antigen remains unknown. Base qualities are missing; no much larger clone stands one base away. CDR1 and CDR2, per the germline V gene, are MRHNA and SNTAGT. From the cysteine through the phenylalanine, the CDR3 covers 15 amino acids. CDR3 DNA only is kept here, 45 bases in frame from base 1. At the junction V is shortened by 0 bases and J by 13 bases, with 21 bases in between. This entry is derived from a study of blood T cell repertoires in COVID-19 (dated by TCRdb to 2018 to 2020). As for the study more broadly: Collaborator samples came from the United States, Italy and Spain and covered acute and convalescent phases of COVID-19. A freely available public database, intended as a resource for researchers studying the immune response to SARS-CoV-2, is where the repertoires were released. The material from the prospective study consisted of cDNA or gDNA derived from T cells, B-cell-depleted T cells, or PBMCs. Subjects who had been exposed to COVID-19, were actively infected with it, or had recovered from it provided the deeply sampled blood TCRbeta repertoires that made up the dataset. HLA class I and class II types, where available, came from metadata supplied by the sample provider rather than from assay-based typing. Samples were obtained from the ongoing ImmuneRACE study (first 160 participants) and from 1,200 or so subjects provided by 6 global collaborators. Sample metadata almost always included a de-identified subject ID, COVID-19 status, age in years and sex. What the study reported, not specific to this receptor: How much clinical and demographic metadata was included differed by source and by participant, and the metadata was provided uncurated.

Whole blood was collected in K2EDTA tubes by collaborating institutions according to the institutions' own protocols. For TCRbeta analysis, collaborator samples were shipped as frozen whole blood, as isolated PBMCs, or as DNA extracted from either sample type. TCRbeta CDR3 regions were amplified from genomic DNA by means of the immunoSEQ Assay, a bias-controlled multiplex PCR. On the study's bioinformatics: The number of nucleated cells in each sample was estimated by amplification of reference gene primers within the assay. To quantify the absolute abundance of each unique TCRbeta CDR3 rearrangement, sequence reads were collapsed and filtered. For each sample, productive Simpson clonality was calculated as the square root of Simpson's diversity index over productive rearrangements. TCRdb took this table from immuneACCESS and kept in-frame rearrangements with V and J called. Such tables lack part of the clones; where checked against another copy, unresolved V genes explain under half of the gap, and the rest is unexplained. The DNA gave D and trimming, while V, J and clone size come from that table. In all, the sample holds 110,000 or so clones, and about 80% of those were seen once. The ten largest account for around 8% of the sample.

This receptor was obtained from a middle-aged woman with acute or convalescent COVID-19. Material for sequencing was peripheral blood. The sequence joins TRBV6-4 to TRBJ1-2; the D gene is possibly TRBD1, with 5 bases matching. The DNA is TGTGCCAGCAGTGACTCGACGGGGGGTTTTTTGGGTACCACCTTC. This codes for CASSDSTGGFLGTTF.